The rows below give T cell receptor beta chains drawn from one sample of a study of cytotoxic CD8 clonotypes in ibrutinib-treated CLL. Measured with immunoSEQ multiplex PCR; TCRdb has only the in-frame clones, and not every one. Here the sample spans approximately 100,000 clones, around four fifths being singletons. The specimen was PBMCs, collected after 12 months of ibrutinib treatment. The receptors stem from a human donor with chronic lymphocytic leukemia. Each CDR3 is given with its conserved first and last residue. A D gene is named only where the DNA matches it firmly. The size entry is marked missing in some rows and otherwise reads once, few, many or a size class.

CDR3aa: CASSVAGTAYEQYF
CDR3nt: TGTGCCAGCAGCGTAGCAGGGACAGCCTACGAGCAGTACTTC
d_gene: TRBD1
j_gene: TRBJ2-7
abundance: NA
v_gene: TRBV9

CDR3aa: CASSESGTVHEQFF
CDR3nt: TGCGCCAGCAGTGAGTCGGGTACAGTGCATGAGCAGTTCTTC
d_gene: NA
j_gene: TRBJ2-1
abundance: NA
v_gene: TRBV10-1

CDR3aa: CASSIKGDPAREQFF
CDR3nt: TGTGCCAGTAGTATAAAGGGGGATCCAGCGCGTGAGCAGTTCTTC
d_gene: NA
j_gene: TRBJ2-1
abundance: NA
v_gene: TRBV19

CDR3aa: CSVVHGTPNTEAFF
CDR3nt: TGCAGCGTTGTACACGGGACACCAAACACTGAAGCTTTCTTT
d_gene: NA
j_gene: TRBJ1-1
abundance: NA
v_gene: TRBV29-1

CDR3aa: CATSRDGQGGYTF
CDR3nt: TGTGCCACCAGCAGAGATGGCCAGGGAGGCTACACCTTC
d_gene: NA
j_gene: TRBJ1-2
abundance: NA
v_gene: TRBV15

CDR3aa: CASSEALQVGQPQHF
CDR3nt: TGTGCCAGCAGTGAAGCGCTTCAGGTGGGTCAGCCCCAGCATTTT
d_gene: NA
j_gene: TRBJ1-5
abundance: once
v_gene: TRBV2

CDR3aa: CASSRDRGTEAFF
CDR3nt: TGTGCCAGTAGTCGGGACAGGGGAACTGAAGCTTTCTTT
d_gene: TRBD1
j_gene: TRBJ1-1
abundance: few
v_gene: TRBV19

CDR3aa: CASTGTGSNEQYF
CDR3nt: TGTGCCAGCACCGGGACAGGGAGTAACGAGCAGTACTTC
d_gene: TRBD1
j_gene: TRBJ2-7
abundance: NA
v_gene: TRBV27

CDR3aa: CASSPGGSNQPQHF
CDR3nt: TGTGCCAGCAGTCCAGGGGGTAGCAATCAGCCCCAGCATTTT
d_gene: TRBD1
j_gene: TRBJ1-5
abundance: NA
v_gene: TRBV6-6

CDR3aa: CASRWDAVGGELFF
CDR3nt: TGTGCCAGCAGATGGGACGCGGTAGGCGGGGAGCTGTTTTTT
d_gene: NA
j_gene: TRBJ2-2
abundance: few
v_gene: TRBV11-3

CDR3aa: CASSLVIRGTEQYF
CDR3nt: TGTGCCAGCAGTTTAGTAATCAGGGGAACCGAGCAGTACTTC
d_gene: NA
j_gene: TRBJ2-7
abundance: NA
v_gene: TRBV27

CDR3aa: CASSPARRSTDTQYF
CDR3nt: TGCGCCAGCAGCCCCGCTAGGAGATCAACGGATACGCAGTATTTT
d_gene: NA
j_gene: TRBJ2-3
abundance: NA
v_gene: TRBV5-1

CDR3aa: CASSLGVEGETQYF
CDR3nt: TGTGCCAGCAGCTTAGGGGTAGAGGGAGAGACCCAGTACTTC
d_gene: NA
j_gene: TRBJ2-5
abundance: NA
v_gene: TRBV7-3

CDR3aa: CASSLRVSEQYF
CDR3nt: TGTGCCAGCAGTTTGAGGGTAAGCGAGCAGTACTTC
d_gene: NA
j_gene: TRBJ2-7
abundance: NA
v_gene: TRBV28

CDR3aa: CASSSHGLAGVYNEQFF
CDR3nt: TGTGCCAGTAGTTCCCATGGACTAGCGGGGGTTTACAATGAGCAGTTCTTC
d_gene: TRBD2
j_gene: TRBJ2-1
abundance: NA
v_gene: TRBV19

CDR3aa: CASSDRDHNSPLHF
CDR3nt: TGTGCCAGCAGCGACCGGGACCATAATTCACCCCTCCACTTT
d_gene: NA
j_gene: TRBJ1-6
abundance: NA
v_gene: TRBV11-1

CDR3aa: CASSSGTANTEAFF
CDR3nt: TGTGCCAGCAGTTCCGGGACAGCCAACACTGAAGCTTTCTTT
d_gene: TRBD1
j_gene: TRBJ1-1
abundance: NA
v_gene: TRBV6-5

CDR3aa: CASSVGKSGNTIYF
CDR3nt: TGTGCCAGCAGCGTAGGAAAATCTGGAAACACCATATATTTT
d_gene: NA
j_gene: TRBJ1-3
abundance: NA
v_gene: TRBV9

CDR3aa: CASSFGTSSGELFF
CDR3nt: TGTGCCAGCAGTTTTGGGACTAGTTCTGGGGAGCTGTTTTTT
d_gene: TRBD2
j_gene: TRBJ2-2
abundance: few
v_gene: TRBV27

CDR3aa: CAWSGGWESGELFF
CDR3nt: TGTGCCTGGAGTGGGGGGTGGGAGTCCGGGGAGCTGTTTTTT
d_gene: NA
j_gene: TRBJ2-2
abundance: NA
v_gene: TRBV30